These T cell receptor beta chains were read from a single sample in a study of a mutant IDH1 vaccine in newly diagnosed glioma. The antigens of these receptors remain unknown. Sequencing was performed with immunoSEQ multiplex PCR; in TCRdb, only in-frame clones are kept and a portion is missing. This table holds around 30,000 clones, 80% found once. The sample was PBMCs, taken from a glioma patient whose treatment included an IDH1 peptide vaccine. Receptors originate from a woman between 18 and 29 years old with glioma. The CDR3 runs from the conserved cysteine through the conserved F or W. Fields, in order: D gene, V gene, J gene, clone size, CDR3 protein, CDR3 DNA. A D gene is named only where the DNA matches it firmly. Clone size is not always given. Where it is, it says once, few, many or a class for expanded clones.

TRBD1	TRBV7-9	TRBJ2-1	-	CASSLSLRTGSNEQFF	TGTGCCAGCAGCTTAAGTCTTAGGACAGGGTCAAATGAGCAGTTCTTC
-	TRBV20-1	TRBJ2-3	-	CSASGFGTQYF	TGCAGTGCTAGTGGGTTTGGTACGCAGTATTTT
-	TRBV11-3	TRBJ2-3	-	CASSLFRTENTDTQYF	TGTGCCAGCAGCTTATTCCGGACGGAGAACACAGATACGCAGTATTTT
-	TRBV30	TRBJ2-5	-	CAWSLGAGGETQYF	TGTGCCTGGAGTCTGGGGGCAGGAGGCGAGACCCAGTACTTC
TRBD1	TRBV5-4	TRBJ1-2	few	CASSRQDREHQPGYTF	TGTGCCAGCAGCCGCCAGGACAGGGAACACCAGCCTGGCTACACCTTC
-	TRBV5-6	TRBJ1-3	-	CASSLGGFGNTIYF	TGTGCCAGCAGCTTGGGAGGATTTGGAAACACCATATATTTT
-	TRBV10-3	TRBJ1-2	-	CAISGAGGYGYTF	TGTGCCATCAGTGGGGCGGGGGGCTATGGCTACACCTTC
-	TRBV5-1	TRBJ2-5	once	CASSILETQYF	TGCGCCAGCAGTATCCTGGAGACCCAGTACTTC
-	TRBV14	TRBJ2-2	once	CASSPVLNTGELFF	TGTGCCAGCAGCCCTGTCTTAAACACCGGGGAGCTGTTTTTT
-	TRBV4-3	TRBJ2-1	-	CASSVARDRNNEQFF	TGCGCCAGCAGCGTAGCGCGGGACAGAAACAATGAGCAGTTCTTC
-	TRBV14	TRBJ1-1	few	CASSQDRSVRAFF	TGTGCCAGCAGCCAAGATAGAAGTGTTAGAGCTTTCTTT
-	TRBV28	TRBJ2-7	-	CASRPAQHLSEQYF	TGTGCCAGCAGGCCCGCTCAGCACCTTTCCGAGCAGTACTTC
-	TRBV10-3	TRBJ1-2	-	CAISSDLRGYTF	TGTGCCATCAGTTCGGACCTGCGGGGCTACACCTTC
-	TRBV7-8	TRBJ1-2	-	CASSSAITGRQGYGYTF	TGTGCCAGCAGCTCAGCCATCACAGGTCGACAAGGCTATGGCTACACCTTC
TRBD2	TRBV11-3	TRBJ2-1	medium-sized	CASTERRGVYNEQFF	TGTGCCAGCACCGAGCGGCGGGGGGTTTACAATGAGCAGTTCTTC
-	TRBV29-1	TRBJ1-2	-	CSVPREGRDGYTF	TGCAGCGTGCCCAGGGAAGGCCGGGATGGCTACACCTTC